This note documents a single T cell receptor beta chain sequence. This specimen belongs to a study of preoperative IRX-2 immunotherapy in early breast cancer. The junction had 11 bases not matched to a gene; V was cut back by 6 bases and J by 7 bases. Germline V CDR1 and CDR2: LGHNT, FRNRAP. The CDR3 consists of 16 residues. Sample treatment: preoperative locoregional IRX-2 cytokine immunotherapy. Sequencing used immunoSEQ multiplex PCR; TCRdb keeps in-frame clones, though not all of them. Among about 19,000 clones listed, roughly 80% were seen once. The V gene is TRBV12-5, the J gene TRBJ2-2; 10 bases are shared with TRBD1. Sequences were derived from lymph node tissue, sampled after IRX-2 immunotherapy. This receptor was obtained from a human donor with breast cancer. The CDR3 bases are TGTGCTAGTGGCTTGAACGGGACAGGGGCAAGCGGGGAGCTGTTTTTT. Translation: CASGLNGTGASGELFF.